A selection of T cell receptor beta chains follows, all from one sample in a study of T cell responses to AZD1222 COVID-19 vaccine. Assay used: immunoSEQ multiplex PCR; TCRdb lists only in-frame clones, some missing. The sample includes 100,000 to 120,000 clones, 70% to 90% seen only once; the top ten take 3.2%. Sample: peripheral blood, taken on day 0 of AZD1222 vaccination. The receptors stem from an adult in good health. The CDR3 runs from the conserved cysteine through the conserved F or W. A D gene is named only where the DNA matches it firmly.

V	D	J	CDR3
TRBV5-4	.	TRBJ2-7	CASSPGAGGVLYEQYF
TRBV2	.	TRBJ1-5	CASRKTDGLGQPQHF
TRBV29-1	.	TRBJ1-2	CSVGSQNYGYTF
TRBV5-1	TRBD1	TRBJ1-2	CASGPEGQNYGYTF
TRBV6-2/TRBV6-3	.	TRBJ2-5	CASSYPLTWESLVETQYF
TRBV5-4	TRBD2	TRBJ2-4	CASSRAGGIAKNIQYF
TRBV19	TRBD2	TRBJ2-1	CASSIFAGGNSYNEQFF
TRBV7-9	TRBD1	TRBJ1-1	CASSTYRGRGNTEAFF
TRBV7-6	.	TRBJ1-1	CASSLERGADTEAFF
TRBV5-6	.	TRBJ1-5	CASSLRAVGNQPQHF
TRBV3-1/TRBV3-2	.	TRBJ1-2	CASSPWDRNGYGYTF
TRBV18	.	TRBJ1-5	CASSPPSGGLNQPQHF
TRBV4-2	TRBD2	TRBJ2-7	CASSQGLAGHYEQYF
TRBV9	.	TRBJ1-2	CASSPQGRDNYGYTF
TRBV6-4	TRBD1	TRBJ1-5	CASSGITGGDYQPQHF
TRBV5-1	TRBD2	TRBJ2-7	CASSLALAGGEQYF
TRBV18	TRBD1	TRBJ1-5	CASSRDRSNQPQHF
TRBV18	.	TRBJ2-5	CASSPEAETQYF
TRBV9	.	TRBJ2-7	CASSATGYEQYF
TRBV9	.	TRBJ1-6	CASSVTSGANNSPLHF
TRBV6-6	TRBD1	TRBJ2-7	CASSYAGQVNYEQYF
TRBV7-6	.	TRBJ1-1	CASSLFGGSGEAFF
TRBV3-1/TRBV3-2	.	TRBJ1-1	CASRLRAQGHTEAFF
TRBV20-1	TRBD2	TRBJ2-7	CSASPAGFYEQYF
TRBV19	.	TRBJ2-7	CASSASGGVNEQYF
TRBV4-1	.	TRBJ1-4	CASSQEPQSVEKLFF
TRBV11-2	.	TRBJ2-7	CASSFTGRGEQYF
TRBV7-9	.	TRBJ2-7	CASSLDSLLKGGSYEQYF
TRBV10-3	TRBD1	TRBJ2-5	CAISERDRGSKETQYF
TRBV6-4	TRBD1	TRBJ1-3	CASSPGTGFGNTIYF
TRBV11-3	.	TRBJ2-1	CASSLLQGGEQFF
TRBV18	.	TRBJ1-3	CASSPGGTGNTIYF
TRBV30	.	TRBJ1-3	CAWSVVRGGSFSGNTIYF
TRBV13	.	TRBJ2-7	CASSLQAEAAYEQYF
TRBV4-3	TRBD2	TRBJ2-3	CASSRGGGQGDTQYF
TRBV28	TRBD1	TRBJ1-3	CASRGGQIPGNTIYF
TRBV19	.	TRBJ1-5	CASSSKRSNQPQHF
TRBV5-1	.	TRBJ2-5	CASSLAARETQYF
TRBV30	.	TRBJ1-5	CAWGAQWGQPQHF
TRBV24-1	TRBD1	TRBJ2-5	CATSDRTGFQETQYF
TRBV2	.	TRBJ1-1	CASGLQGAEAFF
TRBV9	.	TRBJ1-3	CASSVEPTGFSGNTIYF
TRBV25-1	TRBD1	TRBJ2-2	CASSPPGTVALFF
TRBV3-1/TRBV3-2	.	TRBJ2-5	CASSPWDHPDETQYF
TRBV11-3	TRBD1	TRBJ1-5	CASSLLRDRGNSNQPQHF
TRBV11-2	.	TRBJ1-6	CASSLDTGRYNSPLHF
TRBV11-3	.	TRBJ2-7	CASSAGLQDYEQYF
TRBV2	.	TRBJ1-1	CASSAQSNTEAFF
TRBV15	.	TRBJ2-5	CATSRALPGKETQYF
TRBV25-1	.	TRBJ2-7	CASSGHHSPREQYF
TRBV19	TRBD2	TRBJ2-5	CASSTGLAAVKETQYF
TRBV2	TRBD1	TRBJ1-5	CASTTGTGNQPQHF
TRBV9	.	TRBJ1-2	CASSVDGRRSGDYTF
TRBV28	.	TRBJ1-1	CASKGPNTEAFF